The clone carrying this TCR beta chain was found many times. The data originate from a study of identical twins. TCRdb re-called the 5' RACE reads with MiXCR, one entry per CDR3 protein. Of 690,000 or so distinct CDR3 sequences in the sample, around 6% were seen once. V was shortened by 5 bases and J by 0 bases, with 11 bases between the two germline ends. This CDR3 is built from 13 residues. Per germline, CDR1 DFQATT and CDR2 SNEGSKA (reference sequence). The clonotype originates from a man between 18 and 35 years old in good health. V is TRBV20-1 and J is TRBJ2-7; D is undetermined. Source material: naive T cells sorted from blood. The CDR3 coding sequence is TGCAGTGCTCTTAGACCCAGCTCCTACGAGCAGTACTTC. Translated: CSALRPSSYEQYF.